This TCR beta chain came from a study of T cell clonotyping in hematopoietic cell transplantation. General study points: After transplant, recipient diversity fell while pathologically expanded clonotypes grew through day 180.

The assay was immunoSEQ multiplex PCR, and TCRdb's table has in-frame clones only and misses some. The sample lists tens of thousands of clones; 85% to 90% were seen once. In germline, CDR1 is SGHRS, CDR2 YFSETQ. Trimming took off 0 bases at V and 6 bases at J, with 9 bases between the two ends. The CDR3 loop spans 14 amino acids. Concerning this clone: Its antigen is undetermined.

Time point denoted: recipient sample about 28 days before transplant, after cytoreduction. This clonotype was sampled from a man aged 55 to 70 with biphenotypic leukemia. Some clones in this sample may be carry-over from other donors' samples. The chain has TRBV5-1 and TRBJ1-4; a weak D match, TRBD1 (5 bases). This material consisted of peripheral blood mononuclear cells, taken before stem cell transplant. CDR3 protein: CASSLGTLDEKLFF. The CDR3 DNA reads TGCGCCAGCAGCTTGGGGACACTGGATGAAAAACTGTTTTTT. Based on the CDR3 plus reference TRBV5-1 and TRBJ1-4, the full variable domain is KAGVTQTPRYLIKTRGQQVTLSCSPISGHRSVSWYQQTPGQGLQFLFEYFSETQRNKGNFPGRFSGRQFSNSRSEMNVSTLELGDSALYLCASSLGTLDEKLFFGSGTQLSVL.